The 5 T cell receptor beta chains below all came from one sample that was sequenced in a study of OX40 agonist ivuxolimab in advanced cancers. Libraries were prepared by immunoSEQ multiplex PCR; TCRdb keeps only in-frame clonotypes and omits some of them. The sample shows over 25,000 clones, approximately 78% of them seen only once. This specimen was CD4+ or CD8+ T cells sorted from blood, taken in a trial of the OX40 agonist ivuxolimab. The receptors were gathered from an adult with an advanced solid tumor such as melanoma, head and neck, liver or kidney cancer.

This chain joins TRBV7-3 and TRBJ2-2; D uncertain. CDR1 and CDR2 (germline): SGHTA, FQGTGA. V was pared by 3 bases and J by 2 bases, with 7 bases between. The CDR3 runs to 14 residues. CDR3 in amino acids: CASSLQLNTGELFF. The CDR3 DNA is TGTGCCAGCAGCTTGCAACTAAACACCGGGGAGCTGTTTTTT. Filled out from reference TRBV7-3 and TRBJ2-2, the complete variable domain reads GAGVSQTPSNKVTEKGKYVELRCDPISGHTALYWYRQSLGQGPEFLIYFQGTGAADDSGLPNDRFFAVRPEGSVSTLKIQRTERGDSAVYLCASSLQLNTGELFFGEGSRLTVL.

The chain joins TRBV7-8 to TRBJ2-3, with TRBD2 as a possible D gene (6 bases). Deletions cut 3 bases from V and 2 bases from J, with 15 bases between. Germline V lookup: CDR1 SGHVS, CDR2 FQNEAQ. The CDR3 runs to 16 residues. The CDR3 loop reads CASSFPAGRSTDTQYF. CDR3 bases: TGTGCCAGCAGCTTCCCGGCGGGGCGGTCCACAGATACGCAGTATTTT.

This clone qualifies as medium-sized. This chain uses TRBV10-3 with TRBJ1-2; D perhaps matches TRBD1 (5 bases). This CDR3 has 12 residues. The germline gives CDR1 ENHRY, CDR2 SYGVKD. CDR3 sequence: CVTWGVGYGYTF. Here the CDR3 DNA reads TGTGTCACTTGGGGGGTCGGATATGGCTACACCTTC.

V gene TRBV20-1 combines with J gene TRBJ1-5; no clear D gene. CDR3 length: 10 residues. Germline V lookup: CDR1 DFQATT, CDR2 SNEGSKA (reference sequence). The V and J ends lost 3 bases and 7 bases respectively, with 4 bases between them. CDR3: CSASPQPQHF. CDR3 nucleotide sequence: TGCAGTGCTAGTCCCCAGCCCCAGCATTTT.

The rearrangement uses TRBV5-6 and TRBJ2-5; the match to TRBD1 covers 7 bases. TRBJ2-7 matches the DNA end more closely, so the J call is doubtful. CDR1 SGHDT and CDR2 YYEEEE come from the germline V gene. The CDR3 is made up of 13 amino acids. DNA for the CDR3: TGTGCCAGCAGCTCCGACAGGGCCCACGAGCAGTACTTC. Protein: CASSSDRAHEQYF.